The 22 T cell receptor beta chains reported below all come from one sample, sequenced in a study of response to subunit inactivated influenza vaccine. TCRdb passed the RT-PCR reads through MiXCR, listing each CDR3 protein once. The sample comprises 150,000 to 200,000 distinct CDR3 sequences, about 9% of which are singletons, and roughly a tenth rests with the top ten. The sequenced sample was non-naive T cells sorted from PBMCs, obtained on the day of vaccination. All receptors derive from a man between 45 and 60 years old who received an inactivated influenza vaccine.

This clonotype came up many times. The CDR3 sequence is CAISDRLLAVVSTDTQYF. CDR3 nucleotide sequence: TGTGCCATCAGTGATCGTCTGCTAGCGGTTGTTAGCACAGATACGCAGTATTTT. V and J are TRBV10-3 and TRBJ2-3; TRBD2 matches 7 bases. After removal of 3 bases from V and 0 bases from J, the junction contained 12 bases not matched to a gene. The CDR3 consists of 18 residues. Looked up from germline, CDR1 is ENHRY and CDR2 is SYGVKD.

This clonotype occurred a few times. The chain recombines TRBV6-1 with TRBJ2-3; 7 nucleotides agree with TRBD1. Germline lookup yields CDR1 MNHNS and CDR2 SASEGT. This CDR3 comprises 14 residues. Trimming cost V 7 bases and J 4 bases; bases outside gene matches: 8. The CDR3 sequence is CASTVGTDADTQYF. CDR3 bases: TGTGCCAGCACCGTAGGGACAGACGCAGATACGCAGTATTTT.

The chain employs TRBV12-3 or TRBV12-4 and TRBJ1-5; D is uncertain. Trimming removed 7 bases at V and 4 bases at J, with 11 bases between. The CDR3 is 13 amino acids. In nucleotides, the CDR3 is TGTGCCAGCACCAGGAATTATAATCAGCCCCAGCATTTT. Residues: CASTRNYNQPQHF.

The genes are TRBV5-6 and TRBJ2-5; 12 bases align to TRBD2. CDR3 length: 14 amino acids. With 4 bases clipped from V and 4 bases from J, the junction kept 2 bases outside the gene matches. Germline V gene sequence: CDR1 SGHDT, CDR2 YYEEEE. CDR3 in amino acids: CASSRGLAGETQYF. In DNA, the CDR3 is TGTGCCAGCAGCAGGGGACTAGCGGGAGAGACCCAGTACTTC.

This clonotype was recorded at least ten times. The gene calls are TRBV28 and TRBJ1-6; D gene unclear. The V gene lost 7 bases and the J gene lost 8 bases, with 12 bases spanning the gap. CDR3 length: 13 residues. CDR1 and CDR2 from the germline V gene are MDHEN and SYDVKM. The CDR3 coding sequence is TGTGCCAGCACTAAGGGTTTTTATTCACCCCTCCACTTT. Amino acids: CASTKGFYSPLHF.

There are a few counts of this clonotype. In DNA form, the CDR3 reads TGTGCCAGCAGCGTAACCGGGACAGGAAGCACAGATACGCAGTATTTT. Translating gives CASSVTGTGSTDTQYF. V and J are TRBV9 and TRBJ2-3, with TRBD1 identical over 8 bases. CDR3 size: 16 residues. Trimming removed 1 base from V and 0 bases from J; junction bases left unmatched: 4. Germline CDR1 and CDR2: SGDLS and YYNGEE.

The V and J genes are TRBV6-1 and TRBJ2-2; no clear D. The CDR3 consists of 14 residues. The V gene lost 6 bases and the J gene lost 4 bases, with 12 bases spanning the gap. The germline V gene has CDR1 MNHNS and CDR2 SASEGT. The CDR3 here is CASSRAWGTGELFF. The DNA of the CDR3 is TGTGCCAGCAGCCGTGCATGGGGCACCGGGGAGCTGTTTTTT.

This clonotype was recorded at least ten times. This chain connects TRBV12-3 or TRBV12-4 to TRBJ2-7; 8 nucleotides agree with TRBD1. V was pared by 7 bases and J by 2 bases, with 10 bases of the junction left unmatched. The CDR3 spans 15 residues. CDR3 sequence: CASNLGQGDAYEQYF. Written as DNA, the CDR3 is TGTGCCAGCAATCTTGGACAGGGAGACGCCTACGAGCAGTACTTC.

This sequence joins TRBV12-3 or TRBV12-4 and TRBJ2-7; D is unclear. Between the trimmed V and J ends, which lost 2 bases and 1 base, there was a span of 6 bases. CDR3 length: 13 residues. The CDR3 nucleotides read TGTGCCAGCAGTTTAAGCCTATCCTACGAGCAGTACTTC. It translates to CASSLSLSYEQYF.

This clonotype was seen only a few times. The chain has TRBV21-1 and TRBJ2-3; TRBD2 is the table's D call and was not checked against the DNA. TRBV21-1 is noted as a pseudogene. The CDR3 loop spans 13 amino acids. CDR3 sequence (DNA): TGTTGGATGGCTAGCGGGAGTACAGATACGCAGTATTTT. Residues: CWMASGSTDTQYF.

A few counts support this clonotype. This chain joins TRBV20-1 and TRBJ1-4; 11 bases align to TRBD1. Germline CDR1 reads DFQATT; CDR2 reads SNEGSKA (reference sequence). CDR3 size: 15 residues. The junction had 4 bases not matched to a gene; V was cut back by 0 bases and J by 7 bases. CDR3 amino acids: CSARDTGTGGEKLFF. In DNA form, the CDR3 reads TGCAGTGCTAGAGATACCGGGACAGGGGGTGAAAAACTGTTTTTT.

This clonotype has more than one count but fewer than ten. The chain carries TRBV27 and TRBJ2-2; possibly TRBD1 or TRBD2 for D (5 bases each). V was clipped by 0 bases and J by 6 bases, with 26 bases between them. Germline V gene lookup returns CDR1 MNHEY and CDR2 SMNVEV (reference sequence). The CDR3 loop spans 20 amino acids. Here the CDR3 DNA reads TGTGCCAGCAGTTTATCGCCTCTCGGACCGGGACGTCTGGGGTCCGGGGAGCTGTTTTTT. Translation: CASSLSPLGPGRLGSGELFF.

This clonotype was recorded many times. The chain uses TRBV4-2 and TRBJ2-7; D not resolved. The CDR3 contains 14 residues. Germline V lookup: CDR1 LGHNA, CDR2 YNFKEQ. Trimming pared 3 bases from V and 0 bases from J, leaving 9 bases between. As DNA, the CDR3 is TGTGCCAGCAGCCACAGTATTGGCTCCTACGAGCAGTACTTC. This gives the protein CASSHSIGSYEQYF.

This clonotype was counted at least ten times. This chain uses TRBV10-3 with TRBJ2-1, with TRBD2 identical over 7 bases. The V gene end was trimmed by 0 bases and the J gene end by 4 bases; junction bases not matched to a gene: 3. Per germline, CDR1 ENHRY and CDR2 SYGVKD. The CDR3 covers 15 residues. The CDR3 coding sequence is TGTGCCATCAGTGAGTCGGGAGGGCAATACAATGAGCAGTTCTTC. Protein: CAISESGGQYNEQFF.

The chain combines TRBV5-5 with TRBJ2-7; either TRBD1 or TRBD2 may fit D (6 bases each). Per the germline V gene, CDR1 is SGHKS and CDR2 is YYEKEE (reference sequence). This CDR3 spans 16 amino acids. Trimming stripped 4 bases from V and 0 bases from J, with 17 bases between. CDR3 in amino acids: CASSRGFGGDSYEQYF. The DNA for the CDR3 is TGTGCCAGCAGCAGGGGGTTCGGGGGCGACTCCTACGAGCAGTACTTC.

This clonotype has ten or more counts. This chain links TRBV28 with TRBJ2-5; D tentatively reads TRBD1 or TRBD2 (5 bases each). The CDR3 is 16 residues long. The germline V gene has CDR1 MDHEN and CDR2 SYDVKM. Trimming pared 4 bases from V and 0 bases from J, leaving 15 bases between. The CDR3 DNA follows: TGTGCCAGCAGTTCCCCGGGACGCTCGTACCAAGAGACCCAGTACTTC. It codes for CASSSPGRSYQETQYF.

This clonotype was observed at least ten times. The chain combines TRBV4-3 with TRBJ2-3; TRBD2 matches 7 bases. Germline loops: CDR1 LGHNA, CDR2 YSLEER. J gave up 0 bases and V 4 bases, and 7 bases lay outside the gene matches. The CDR3 loop spans 16 amino acids. The CDR3 region is CASSPGHGGSTDTQYF. The CDR3 coding sequence is TGCGCCAGCAGCCCAGGTCACGGGGGGAGCACAGATACGCAGTATTTT.

This chain joins TRBV7-2 and TRBJ2-7; 10 positions agree with TRBD2. The CDR3 spans 14 residues. V lost 6 bases, J lost 6 bases, and 8 bases stayed unmatched. CDR1 SGHTA and CDR2 FQGNSA come from the germline V gene. CDR3 bases: TGTGCCAGCAGGCAAGCGGGAGGGCCGGTCGAGCAGTACTTC. Residues: CASRQAGGPVEQYF.

The V and J genes are TRBV28 and TRBJ1-5; 8 nucleotides agree with TRBD1. The V segment lost 6 bases and the J segment 4 bases; nucleotides outside the gene matches: 8. Germline CDR1 MDHEN, CDR2 SYDVKM. The CDR3 contains 15 residues. In DNA form, the CDR3 reads TGTGCCAGCAGGAACCTCGGGACAGGAAATCAGCCCCAGCATTTT. It encodes CASRNLGTGNQPQHF.

This clonotype has a handful of counts. The chain employs TRBV6-5 and TRBJ2-1; possible D gene TRBD2, 6 bases. The V and J ends lost 9 bases and 0 bases respectively, with 6 bases between them. Germline assignment: CDR1 MNHEY and CDR2 SVGAGI. The CDR3 extends over 12 amino acids. CDR3 DNA sequence: TGTGCCAGGGGAGGCTCCTACAATGAGCAGTTCTTC. Its protein product is CARGGSYNEQFF.

This clonotype was seen only a few times. The rearrangement joins TRBV20-1 to TRBJ1-3, with a possible D match to TRBD1 (6 bases). Trimming cost V 5 bases and J 7 bases, with 18 bases left between them. Germline V gene data show CDR1 as DFQATT and CDR2 as SNEGSKA (reference sequence). The CDR3 covers 14 residues. The CDR3 sequence is CSAEAQDSRNTIYF. As DNA, the CDR3 is TGCAGTGCTGAGGCTCAGGACAGTAGGAACACCATATATTTT.

CDR3 sequence (DNA): TGTGCCAGCACCCCAACAGGGTCGTCCCTGGAAGCTTTCTTT. It codes for CASTPTGSSLEAFF. This chain uses TRBV3-1 with TRBJ1-1; tentatively, D is TRBD1 (6 bases). The CDR3 is made up of 14 amino acids. Trimming removed 7 bases at V and 8 bases at J, with 20 bases between. The germline V gene has CDR1 LGHDT and CDR2 YNNKEL (reference sequence).